The rows below give T cell receptor beta chains drawn from one sample of a study of shared clonotypes between healthy human individuals. Profiled with immunoSEQ multiplex PCR; TCRdb holds only in-frame clones, not every one. Of some 2,000,000 clones listed, about 94% are singletons. The sample taken for sequencing was naive CD8+ T cells sorted from blood. The receptors here all came from a man younger than 35 in good health. Both conserved end residues are part of each CDR3. D genes are given only for firm matches. Clone sizes are given selectively: once, few, many, or a class where the clone is expanded.

j_call | d_call | clone_size | v_call | cdr3_aa | cdr3_nt
TRBJ2-2 | NA | NA | TRBV9 | CASSSPDTGELFF | TGTGCCAGCAGCTCCCCTGACACCGGGGAGCTGTTTTTT
TRBJ1-3 | TRBD1 | NA | TRBV7-2 | CASSRTGSGNTIYF | TGTGCCAGCAGCCGGACAGGCTCTGGAAACACCATATATTTT
TRBJ2-2 | NA | once | TRBV29-1 | CSVEDHNKGTTGELFF | TGCAGCGTTGAAGATCATAATAAGGGGACCACCGGGGAGCTGTTTTTT
TRBJ1-5 | NA | NA | TRBV7-6 | CASSLVAAGASLIQPQHF | TGTGCCAGCAGCTTAGTGGCTGCGGGGGCGAGCCTTATTCAGCCCCAGCATTTT
TRBJ2-7 | NA | NA | TRBV29-1 | CSVAGPERGEQYF | TGCAGCGTTGCAGGGCCCGAACGGGGGGAGCAGTACTTC
TRBJ2-5 | NA | NA | TRBV30 | CAWSGAETQYF | TGTGCCTGGTCGGGGGCAGAGACCCAGTACTTC
TRBJ1-2 | NA | NA | TRBV6-5 | CASSQGGENYGYTF | TGTGCCAGCAGCCAAGGGGGGGAAAACTATGGCTACACCTTC
TRBJ1-5 | NA | once | TRBV5-5 | CASSLGPGINQPQHF | TGTGCCAGCAGCTTAGGGCCAGGGATCAATCAGCCCCAGCATTTT
TRBJ2-7 | NA | NA | TRBV6-1 | CASSEYNEQYF | TGTGCCAGCAGTGAATATAACGAGCAGTACTTC
TRBJ2-1 | TRBD2 | NA | TRBV27 | CASSFGTSGNEQFF | TGTGCCAGCAGTTTCGGGACTAGCGGCAATGAGCAGTTCTTC
TRBJ2-7 | TRBD2 | NA | TRBV25-1 | CASSEGLAESYF | TGTGCCAGCAGTGAAGGGCTAGCGGAGTCGTACTTC
TRBJ2-3 | TRBD2 | NA | TRBV7-7 | CASSEFSGRADTQYF | TGTGCTAGCAGCGAGTTTAGCGGGAGGGCCGATACGCAGTATTTT
TRBJ2-7 | NA | NA | TRBV27 | CASSLSLGTLSYEQYF | TGTGCCAGCAGTTTATCTTTAGGGACACTTTCCTACGAGCAGTACTTC
TRBJ2-2 | NA | NA | TRBV2 | CASSWVAPELTGELFF | TGTGCCAGCAGCTGGGTGGCTCCAGAACTCACCGGGGAGCTGTTTTTT
TRBJ1-2 | NA | NA | TRBV29-1 | CSVAVGDPTF | TGCAGCGTCGCGGTTGGGGATCCTACTTTC
TRBJ2-7 | TRBD1 | NA | TRBV6-5 | CASSYSDRVGSYEQYF | TGTGCCAGCAGTTACTCCGACAGGGTAGGCTCCTACGAGCAGTACTTC
TRBJ1-6 | TRBD1 | NA | TRBV11-2 | CASSTGQLNSPLHF | TGTGCCAGCAGCACGGGACAGCTTAATTCACCCCTCCACTTT
TRBJ2-1 | NA | NA | TRBV7-9 | CASSPAFGDIDNEQFF | TGTGCCAGCAGCCCAGCCTTTGGGGACATCGACAATGAGCAGTTCTTC
TRBJ2-7 | TRBD1 | NA | TRBV7-3 | CASSSIGQVPRDEQYF | TGTGCCAGCAGCTCGATAGGACAGGTCCCTCGGGACGAGCAGTACTTC
TRBJ1-4 | NA | NA | TRBV7-9 | CASSFPRFLNEKLFF | TGTGCCAGCAGTTTTCCCAGATTTCTTAATGAAAAACTGTTTTTT
TRBJ2-1 | NA | NA | TRBV6-5 | CASSPVEAPTNEQFF | TGTGCCAGCAGCCCCGTGGAGGCCCCCACCAATGAGCAGTTCTTC
TRBJ1-5 | NA | NA | TRBV27 | CASSLGGVGQPQHF | TGTGCCAGCAGTTTGGGAGGGGTAGGACAGCCCCAGCATTTT
TRBJ1-2 | TRBD1 | NA | TRBV27 | CASSLIGGQGLGYTF | TGTGCCAGCAGTTTAATAGGGGGACAGGGCCTTGGCTACACCTTC
TRBJ1-5 | NA | NA | TRBV6-1 | CASKWGAGNQPQHF | TGTGCCAGCAAATGGGGGGCAGGCAATCAGCCCCAGCATTTT
TRBJ2-7 | NA | NA | TRBV21-1 | CASSLAYEQYF | TGTGCCAGCAGTCTAGCCTACGAGCAGTACTTC
TRBJ1-2 | TRBD1 | NA | TRBV10-3 | CAISTGGDGYTF | TGTGCCATCAGTACAGGGGGCGATGGCTACACCTTC
TRBJ2-5 | NA | once | TRBV18 | CASSPGEETQYF | TGTGCCAGCTCACCAGGGGAAGAGACCCAGTACTTC
TRBJ2-5 | NA | NA | TRBV5-1 | CASSLVGPQETQYF | TGCGCCAGCAGCTTGGTTGGCCCCCAAGAGACCCAGTACTTC
TRBJ2-7 | NA | NA | TRBV5-1 | CASSGELSYEQYF | TGCGCCAGCAGCGGGGAACTCTCCTACGAGCAGTACTTC
TRBJ2-7 | NA | once | TRBV11-2 | CASSLAGPSSYEQYF | TGTGCCAGCAGCTTAGCCGGGCCTTCGTCCTACGAGCAGTACTTC
TRBJ2-2 | NA | once | TRBV7-9 | CASSLAITSNTGELFF | TGTGCCAGCAGCCTAGCCATAACTAGCAACACCGGGGAGCTGTTTTTT
TRBJ2-7 | NA | NA | TRBV5-4 | CASSVPGREIYEQYF | TGTGCCAGCAGCGTCCCCGGACGGGAGATCTACGAGCAGTACTTC
TRBJ2-1 | TRBD2 | once | TRBV11-2 | CASSLDGLAGLPAWNEQFF | TGTGCCAGCAGCTTAGATGGACTAGCGGGTTTACCCGCTTGGAATGAGCAGTTCTTC
TRBJ1-4 | NA | NA | TRBV27 | CASKLRESGPNEKLFF | TGTGCCAGCAAGTTGAGGGAGTCGGGCCCTAATGAAAAACTGTTTTTT
TRBJ2-5 | NA | NA | TRBV7-3 | CASSFTGAGETQYF | TGTGCCAGCAGCTTTACGGGGGCGGGAGAGACCCAGTACTTC
TRBJ1-5 | NA | NA | TRBV5-4 | CASSLESGQPQHF | TGTGCCAGCAGCTTAGAGTCGGGTCAGCCCCAGCATTTT
TRBJ2-1 | TRBD1 | once | TRBV29-1 | CSVTDRGAGNEQFF | TGCAGCGTGACGGACAGGGGTGCGGGCAATGAGCAGTTCTTC
TRBJ2-7 | TRBD2 | NA | TRBV2 | CASSAGTSGTYEQYF | TGTGCCAGCAGTGCCGGGACTAGCGGTACCTACGAGCAGTACTTC
TRBJ1-2 | NA | NA | TRBV30 | CAWRAELRYYTF | TGTGCCTGGCGGGCGGAGCTGAGGTATTACACCTTC
TRBJ2-3 | NA | NA | TRBV27 | CASSLGVTTDTQYF | TGTGCCAGCAGTTTGGGAGTGACCACAGATACGCAGTATTTT
TRBJ2-1 | TRBD2 | NA | TRBV6-1 | CATWGRVGYNEQFF | TGTGCCACCTGGGGGAGGGTGGGCTACAATGAGCAGTTCTTC
TRBJ2-7 | NA | NA | TRBV4-1 | CASSLSLAGSDEQYF | TGCGCCAGCAGCCTCTCCCTGGCAGGAAGCGACGAGCAGTACTTC